Shown below are 24 T cell receptor beta chains from a single sample sequenced in a study of T cells after yellow fever vaccination. TCRdb re-derived calls from the 5' RACE reads in MiXCR, one entry per CDR3 protein. The table lists 500,000 to 650,000 distinct CDR3 sequences, about 13% of them singletons. The sequenced sample was PBMCs, obtained on the day of the yellow fever booster vaccination. These receptors were taken from a young man who received the YFV17D yellow fever vaccine.

This clonotype was recorded at least ten times. The chain combines TRBV7-6 with TRBJ2-1; D remains unclear. The V end lost 5 bases, the J end lost 9 bases, and 11 bases lay between the germline ends. The CDR3 loop spans 12 amino acids. Looked up from germline, CDR1 is SGHVS and CDR2 is FNYEAQ. As DNA, the CDR3 is TGTGCCAGCAGCCCTGGGGTGGGTGAGCAGTTCTTC. Translation: CASSPGVGEQFF. Looking up the rest from reference TRBV7-6 and TRBJ2-1 gives the full variable domain: GAGVSQSPRYKVTKRGQDVALRCDPISGHVSLYWYRQALGQGPEFLTYFNYEAQQDKSGLPNDRFSAERPEGSISTLTIQRTEQRDSAMYRCASSPGVGEQFFGPGTRLTVL.

The rearrangement joins TRBV19 to TRBJ1-3; maybe TRBD1 (6 bases). Trimming took 5 bases from V and 0 from J, leaving 14 bases between them. From germline, CDR1 is LNHDA and CDR2 SQIVND (reference sequence). There are 16 residues in the CDR3. The DNA of the CDR3 is TGTGCCAGTAGTTCTGCTCCAGGGGTCTCTGGAAACACCATATATTTT. This sequence encodes CASSSAPGVSGNTIYF. The variable domain in full, completed from reference TRBV19 and TRBJ1-3, reads DGGITQSPKYLFRKEGQNVTLSCEQNLNHDAMYWYRQDPGQGLRLIYYSQIVNDFQKGDIAEGYSVSREKKESFPLTVTSAQKNPTAFYLCASSSAPGVSGNTIYFGEGSWLTVV.

This clonotype has ten or more counts. The J gene is TRBJ2-7, the V gene TRBV5-6, with D unclear. In germline, CDR1 is SGHDT, CDR2 YYEEEE. V lost 3 bases to trimming and J lost 1 base, with 5 bases between them. This CDR3 region has 12 residues. CDR3 sequence (DNA): TGTGCCAGCAGCTGGGGTTCCTACGAGCAGTACTTC. This encodes CASSWGSYEQYF.

This clonotype was seen more than once but under ten times. J is TRBJ1-5 and V is TRBV20-1; weak D call: TRBD1 (6 bases). Trimming left V 4 bases short and J 5 bases short, with 15 bases between. This CDR3 region has 14 residues. Looked up from germline, CDR1 is DFQATT and CDR2 is SNEGSKA (reference sequence). In DNA, the CDR3 is TGCAGTGCTACCGGGGGGCAGGGTTATCAGCCCCAGCATTTT. Its translation is CSATGGQGYQPQHF.

This clonotype was detected a few times. The chain joins TRBV29-1 to TRBJ2-3; 7 bases line up with TRBD2. This CDR3 has 15 amino acids. Germline trimming cut 3 bases from V and 2 bases from J; bases unmatched to any gene: 8. Germline V gene lookup returns CDR1 SQVTM and CDR2 ANQGSEA. The CDR3 nucleotides are TGCAGCGTTGACGGCGGGGAGGGGATCACAGATACGCAGTATTTT. Amino acid sequence: CSVDGGEGITDTQYF.

In this sample, this clonotype turned up a few times. The chain couples TRBV6-1 to TRBJ2-2, with D unresolved. The CDR3 is 13 residues long. Per the germline V gene, CDR1 is MNHNS and CDR2 is SASEGT. Trimming pared 7 bases from V and 1 base from J, leaving 7 bases between. The CDR3 reads CASIKENTGELFF. The CDR3, as DNA: TGTGCCAGCATCAAAGAGAACACCGGGGAGCTGTTTTTT.

This clonotype was detected a few times. The V and J genes are TRBV9 and TRBJ2-2; 8 nucleotides line up with TRBD1. In germline, CDR1 is SGDLS, CDR2 YYNGEE. The length of the CDR3 is 15 residues. V shed 4 bases, J shed 0 bases, and the junction held 2 bases outside the gene matches. This CDR3 is CASSTDRANTGELFF. The CDR3 nucleotides are TGTGCCAGCAGCACGGACAGGGCGAACACCGGGGAGCTGTTTTTT. The full variable domain, completed using reference TRBV9 and TRBJ2-2, is DSGVTQTPKHLITATGQRVTLRCSPRSGDLSVYWYQQSLDQGLQFLIQYYNGEERAKGNILERFSAQQFPDLHSELNLSSLELGDSALYFCASSTDRANTGELFFGEGSRLTVL.

This clonotype turned up a few times. V and J are TRBV2 and TRBJ2-1; TRBD2 aligns across 7 bases. CDR1 SNHLY and CDR2 FYNNEI come from the germline V gene. CDR3 length: 14 residues. The V gene end was trimmed by 3 bases and the J gene end by 7 bases; junction bases not matched to a gene: 6. The CDR3 coding sequence is TGTGCCAGCAGTGAGGCTAGCGGACTAAATGAGCAGTTCTTC. This codes for CASSEASGLNEQFF.

The gene calls are TRBV7-9 and TRBJ2-1; weak D call: TRBD2 (5 bases). Germline loops: CDR1 SEHNR, CDR2 FQNEAQ (reference sequence). The CDR3 loop spans 12 amino acids. The ends were cut back, 5 bases at V and 8 bases at J, with 10 bases in the middle. The DNA of the CDR3 is TGTGCCAGCAGCATCGGGGTGTATGAGCAGTTCTTC. Encoded protein: CASSIGVYEQFF.

Only a few counts were recorded for this clonotype. V usage is TRBV27 and J usage is TRBJ2-2; TRBD2 agrees at 10 bases. V dropped 8 bases and J dropped 6; count of bases not matched to a gene: 9. Per the germline V gene, CDR1 is MNHEY and CDR2 is SMNVEV (reference sequence). This CDR3 spans 15 amino acids. CDR3 in amino acids: CASLRLAGDPGELFF. CDR3 nucleotides: TGTGCCAGCCTCCGTCTAGCGGGAGATCCCGGGGAGCTGTTTTTT.

The chain carries TRBV20-1 and TRBJ1-5; D remains ambiguous. The V end lost 5 bases, the J end lost 1 base, and 9 bases lay between the germline ends. Germline CDR1 is DFQATT and CDR2 is SNEGSKA (reference sequence). CDR3 length: 13 residues. In nucleotides, the CDR3 is TGCAGTGCTTGGACGGGAAGCAATCAGCCCCAGCATTTT. This translates into CSAWTGSNQPQHF.

The table lists this clonotype with a few counts. The chain recombines TRBV29-1 with TRBJ2-3; D perhaps matches TRBD2 (6 bases). V was trimmed by 0 bases and J by 7 bases, leaving 11 bases between them. There are 13 residues in the CDR3. CDR1 is SQVTM, CDR2 ANQGSEA, per germline. CDR3 nucleotide sequence: TGCAGCGTTGAAGAGGTGCTAGCGAATACGCAGTATTTT. Residues: CSVEEVLANTQYF.

The chain employs TRBV20-1 and TRBJ2-5; TRBD2 matches at 13 bases. CDR3 length equals 15 residues. Germline-derived CDR1 and CDR2 are DFQATT and SNEGSKA (reference sequence). V gave up 4 bases and J gave up 5 bases; unmatched junction bases: 7. The CDR3 spells CSAIRLAGGRETQYF. CDR3 sequence (DNA): TGCAGTGCTATACGACTAGCGGGAGGCAGGGAGACCCAGTACTTC.

In DNA form, the CDR3 reads TGCAGCTCAGGACTAGCGGGAGGGCCCGGGAATGAGCAGTTCTTC. This gives the protein CSSGLAGGPGNEQFF. J is TRBJ2-1 and V is TRBV29-1; 15 bases are shared with TRBD2. The CDR3 is 15 amino acids. Unmatched junction bases numbered 9, after V lost 8 bases and J lost 7 bases. The germline gives CDR1 SQVTM, CDR2 ANQGSEA.

A few counts support this clonotype. The chain carries TRBV19 and TRBJ2-7; perhaps D is TRBD1 or TRBD2 (6 bases each). V was clipped by 3 bases and J by 5 bases, with 11 bases between them. CDR1 is LNHDA and CDR2 is SQIVND in the germline V gene (reference sequence). The CDR3 has 13 residues. CDR3 sequence reads: CASSILGGHEQYF. DNA for the CDR3: TGTGCCAGTAGTATCCTGGGGGGCCACGAGCAGTACTTC. Together with reference TRBV19 and TRBJ2-7, the CDR3 gives the full variable domain: DGGITQSPKYLFRKEGQNVTLSCEQNLNHDAMYWYRQDPGQGLRLIYYSQIVNDFQKGDIAEGYSVSREKKESFPLTVTSAQKNPTAFYLCASSILGGHEQYFGPGTRLTVT.

This clonotype has more than one count but fewer than ten. This chain connects TRBV5-1 to TRBJ1-2; D is ambiguous. V dropped 0 bases and J dropped 7 bases, with 19 bases sitting between them. The germline gives CDR1 SGHRS, CDR2 YFSETQ. This CDR3 contains 16 residues. CDR3 sequence: CASSLGNNRDPGGYTF. The CDR3 region has the DNA TGCGCCAGCAGCTTGGGAAATAATAGGGATCCGGGTGGCTACACCTTC. Looking up the rest from reference TRBV5-1 and TRBJ1-2 gives the full variable domain: KAGVTQTPRYLIKTRGQQVTLSCSPISGHRSVSWYQQTPGQGLQFLFEYFSETQRNKGNFPGRFSGRQFSNSRSEMNVSTLELGDSALYLCASSLGNNRDPGGYTFGSGTRLTVV.

The chain is built from TRBV2 and TRBJ2-2, with D possibly being TRBD1 (6 bases). In germline, CDR1 is SNHLY, CDR2 FYNNEI. V was cut by 1 base and J by 7 bases, with 7 bases left in between. The CDR3 extends over 13 amino acids. CDR3 DNA sequence: TGTGCCAGCAGTGAAGAGGGGGACGGGGAGCTGTTTTTT. Translating gives CASSEEGDGELFF.

The table lists this clonotype with a few counts. The gene calls are TRBV20-1 and TRBJ1-4; D is unclear. Trimming cost V 8 bases and J 3 bases, with 10 bases left between them. This CDR3 comprises 12 residues. The V gene's germline CDR1 is DFQATT and CDR2 SNEGSKA (reference sequence). The CDR3 region is CSTFTSNEKLFF. The DNA for the CDR3 is TGCAGTACCTTCACCTCTAATGAAAAACTGTTTTTT.

The rearrangement links TRBV20-1 to TRBJ2-1, with D hard to call. CDR3 size: 13 residues. In germline, CDR1 is DFQATT, CDR2 SNEGSKA (reference sequence). V lost 0 bases and J lost 4, with 7 bases in between. The DNA of the CDR3 is TGCAGTGCTAGAGAGAGGCTGTACAATGAGCAGTTCTTC. Its translation: CSARERLYNEQFF.

This clonotype was seen only a few times. The V call is TRBV29-1, the J call TRBJ1-2; a weak D match, TRBD1 (6 bases). V was trimmed by 4 bases and J by 6 bases, leaving 9 bases between them. From germline, CDR1 is SQVTM and CDR2 ANQGSEA. This CDR3 has 11 residues. The CDR3 DNA reads TGCAGCGTTGCGGGGGGCGATGGCTACACCTTC. It is translated as CSVAGGDGYTF.

The chain employs TRBV3-1 and TRBJ2-1; 10 bases align to TRBD2. The V and J ends lost 8 bases and 3 bases, in that order; junction bases with no gene match: 7. CDR1 is LGHDT and CDR2 is YNNKEL in the germline V gene (reference sequence). The CDR3 runs to 15 residues. The CDR3 loop is CASRPTSGNYNEQFF. In DNA form, the CDR3 reads TGTGCCAGCCGCCCTACTAGCGGGAACTACAATGAGCAGTTCTTC.

This chain connects TRBV5-1 to TRBJ2-5, with 12 bases aligning to TRBD1. This CDR3 is built from 16 residues. V shed 1 base and J 5 bases; nucleotides not matched to a gene: 6. Per the germline V gene, CDR1 is SGHRS and CDR2 is YFSETQ. Here the CDR3 DNA reads TGCGCCAGCAGCTTGCAAGGGACAGGGGGCGTCGAGACCCAGTACTTC. It is translated as CASSLQGTGGVETQYF.

The chain combines TRBV4-3 with TRBJ2-2; 7 positions agree with TRBD2. The CDR3 extends over 16 amino acids. V lost 0 bases, J lost 6 bases, and 7 bases stayed unmatched. Germline assignment: CDR1 LGHNA and CDR2 YSLEER. This CDR3 reads CASSQDKWEGPGELFF. The DNA of the CDR3 is TGCGCCAGCAGCCAAGACAAGTGGGAGGGCCCCGGGGAGCTGTTTTTT.

V usage is TRBV5-6 and J usage is TRBJ2-6; D remains ambiguous. This CDR3 region has 14 residues. Between the trimmed V and J ends, which lost 4 bases and 0 bases, there was a span of 5 bases. Per germline, CDR1 SGHDT and CDR2 YYEEEE. DNA for the CDR3: TGTGCCAGCAGCGTTAGCTCTGGGGCCAACGTCCTGACTTTC. It is translated as CASSVSSGANVLTF.